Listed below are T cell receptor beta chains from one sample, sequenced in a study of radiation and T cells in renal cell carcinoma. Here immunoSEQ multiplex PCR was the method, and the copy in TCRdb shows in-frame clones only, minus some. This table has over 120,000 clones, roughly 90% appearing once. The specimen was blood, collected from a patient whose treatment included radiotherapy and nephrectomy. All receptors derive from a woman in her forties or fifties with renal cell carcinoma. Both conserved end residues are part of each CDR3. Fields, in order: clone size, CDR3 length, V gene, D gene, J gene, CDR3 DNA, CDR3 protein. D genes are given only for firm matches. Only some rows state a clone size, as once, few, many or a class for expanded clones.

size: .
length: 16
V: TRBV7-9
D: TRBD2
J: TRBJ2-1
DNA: TGTGCCAGCAGCCCAGGACTAGCGGGGGGCGGCGTGGAGCAGTTCTTC
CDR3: CASSPGLAGGGVEQFF

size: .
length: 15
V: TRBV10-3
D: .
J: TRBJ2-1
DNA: TGTGCCATCAGTGAGTCGAGGGGGGGCTACAATGAGCAGTTCTTC
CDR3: CAISESRGGYNEQFF

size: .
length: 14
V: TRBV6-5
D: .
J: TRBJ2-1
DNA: TGTGCCAGCAGCTATCTAGGGGGGCAGGCTGAGCAGTTCTTC
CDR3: CASSYLGGQAEQFF

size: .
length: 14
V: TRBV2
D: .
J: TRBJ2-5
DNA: TGTGCCAGCAGTGCAGACAGGTCTCAAGAGACCCAGTACTTC
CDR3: CASSADRSQETQYF

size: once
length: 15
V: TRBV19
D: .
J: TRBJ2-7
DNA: TGTGCCACCGCACAGAGGGGTAGGGAGGACCTCGAGCAGTACTTC
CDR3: CATAQRGREDLEQYF

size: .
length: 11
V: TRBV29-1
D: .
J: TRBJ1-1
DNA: TGCAGCGTTGTTGGGAACACTGAAGCTTTCTTT
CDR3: CSVVGNTEAFF

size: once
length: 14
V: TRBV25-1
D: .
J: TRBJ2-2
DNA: TGTGCCAGCAGTGATATTCTAGCAACCGGGGAGCTGTTTTTT
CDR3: CASSDILATGELFF

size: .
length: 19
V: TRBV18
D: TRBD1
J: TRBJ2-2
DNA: TGTGCCAGCTCACCAAAGAGGACAGGGGGGAGCCCGGGAACCGGGGAGCTGTTTTTT
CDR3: CASSPKRTGGSPGTGELFF

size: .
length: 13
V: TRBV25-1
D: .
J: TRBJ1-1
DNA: TGTGCCAGCAGTGTGGCCGGGGGCGTTGAAGCTTTCTTT
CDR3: CASSVAGGVEAFF

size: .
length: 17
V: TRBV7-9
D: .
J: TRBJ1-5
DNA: TGTGCCAGCAGCTTATTTGTGGTAGGATTGAGCAATCAGCCCCAGCATTTT
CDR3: CASSLFVVGLSNQPQHF

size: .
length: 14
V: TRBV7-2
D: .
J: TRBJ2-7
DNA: TGTGCCAGCAGCCCTGAGACAGCCACCTACGAGCAGTACTTC
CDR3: CASSPETATYEQYF

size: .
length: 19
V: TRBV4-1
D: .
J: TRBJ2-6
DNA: TGCGCCAGCAGCCAAGATCGTAACAGGGTACAACTCGGGGCCAACGTCCTGACTTTC
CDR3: CASSQDRNRVQLGANVLTF

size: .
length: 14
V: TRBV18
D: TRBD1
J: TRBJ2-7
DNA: TGTGCCAGCTCACCTGGACAGGGGAACTACGAGCAGTACTTC
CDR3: CASSPGQGNYEQYF

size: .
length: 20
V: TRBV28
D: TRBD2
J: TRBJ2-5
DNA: TGTGCCAGCAGTCCCTTAAAATCGAGCGGGGGGGCCAGGAGTGGAGAGACCCAGTACTTC
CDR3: CASSPLKSSGGARSGETQYF

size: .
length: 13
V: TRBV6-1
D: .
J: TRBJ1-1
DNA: TGTGCCAGCAGTGATAACGTTCTCACTGAAGCTTTCTTT
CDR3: CASSDNVLTEAFF

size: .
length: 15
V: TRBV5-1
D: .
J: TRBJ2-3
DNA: TGCGCCAGCAGCTCCGGGGACGGATCCGCCGATACGCAGTATTTT
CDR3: CASSSGDGSADTQYF

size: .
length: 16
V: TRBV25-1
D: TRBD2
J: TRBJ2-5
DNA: TGTGCCAGCAGTGGACTAGCGGGGGCCGAAGGAGAGACCCAGTACTTC
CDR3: CASSGLAGAEGETQYF

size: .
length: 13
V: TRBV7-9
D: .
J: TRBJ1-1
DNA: TGTGCCAGCAGCGCCTTGGGGGGGTCTGAAGCTTTCTTT
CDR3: CASSALGGSEAFF

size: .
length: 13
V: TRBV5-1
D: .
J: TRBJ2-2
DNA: TGCGCCAGCAGCTTGGGGACGGACGGGGAGCTGTTTTTT
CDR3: CASSLGTDGELFF

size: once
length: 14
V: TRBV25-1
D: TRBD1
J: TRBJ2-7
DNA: TGTGCCAGCAGTGCTTGGACAGGGGCCTACGAGCAGTACTTC
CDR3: CASSAWTGAYEQYF

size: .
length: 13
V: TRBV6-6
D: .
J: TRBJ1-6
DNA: TGTGCCAGCAGCGCAAAAGGCGGGGTCTCCCTCCACTTT
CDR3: CASSAKGGVSLHF

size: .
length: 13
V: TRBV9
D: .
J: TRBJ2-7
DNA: TGTGCCAGCAGCGTAGGTGAAAGCTACGAGCAGTACTTC
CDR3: CASSVGESYEQYF

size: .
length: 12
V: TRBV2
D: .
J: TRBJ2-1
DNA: TGTGCCAGCAGTGATGTGGGAAATGAGCAGTTCTTC
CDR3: CASSDVGNEQFF

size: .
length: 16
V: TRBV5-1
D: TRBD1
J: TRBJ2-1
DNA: TGCGCCAGCAGCTTGGGGCCGGGACAGGGGGACGGTGAGCAGTTCTTC
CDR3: CASSLGPGQGDGEQFF

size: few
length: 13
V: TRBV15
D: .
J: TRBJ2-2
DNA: TGTGCCACCAGCAGAGTTCCCTCGGGGGAGCTGTTTTTT
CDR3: CATSRVPSGELFF

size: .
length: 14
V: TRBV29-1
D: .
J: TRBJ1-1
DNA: TGCAGCGGATCCTCAGGGAACGTCATTTCTGAAGCTTTCTTT
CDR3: CSGSSGNVISEAFF

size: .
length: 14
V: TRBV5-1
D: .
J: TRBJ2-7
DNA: TGCGCCAGCAGCTTGGACGACGGCACCTACGAGCAGTACTTC
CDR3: CASSLDDGTYEQYF

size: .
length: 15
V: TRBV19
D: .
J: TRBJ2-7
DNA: TGTGCCACCGCTGAGGAAACAGGGAGCTCCTACGAGCAGTACTTC
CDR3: CATAEETGSSYEQYF

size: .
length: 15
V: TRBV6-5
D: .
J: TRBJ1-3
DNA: TGTGCCAGCAGTTACACAAAGGGATTAGGAAACACCATATATTTT
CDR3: CASSYTKGLGNTIYF

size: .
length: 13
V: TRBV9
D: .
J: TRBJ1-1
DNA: TGTGCCAGCAGCGTAGAGGGGAACACTGAAGCTTTCTTT
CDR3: CASSVEGNTEAFF

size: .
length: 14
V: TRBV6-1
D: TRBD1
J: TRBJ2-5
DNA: TGTGCCAGCAGTGCAGACAGGGCTCAAGAGACCCAGTACTTC
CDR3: CASSADRAQETQYF

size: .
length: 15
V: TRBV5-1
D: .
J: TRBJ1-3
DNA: TGCGCCAGCAGCTTTCTGGGGGACCCTCTCAACACCATATATTTT
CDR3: CASSFLGDPLNTIYF

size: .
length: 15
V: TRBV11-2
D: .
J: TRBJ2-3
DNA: TGTGCCAGCAGCAAGTACAGGGAAGGTACAGATACGCAGTATTTT
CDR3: CASSKYREGTDTQYF

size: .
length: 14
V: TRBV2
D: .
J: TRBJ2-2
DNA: TGTGCCAGCAAAGATCAGGGGTCGACCGGGGAGCTGTTTTTT
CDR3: CASKDQGSTGELFF

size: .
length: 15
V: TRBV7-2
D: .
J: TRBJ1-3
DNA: TGTGCCAGCAGCCTACCGGTGAGCTCTGGAAACACCATATATTTT
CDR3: CASSLPVSSGNTIYF

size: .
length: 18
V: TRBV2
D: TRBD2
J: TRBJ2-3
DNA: TGTGCCAGCAGTGAAGTTCTAGCGGGGGCCGCTAGCACAGATACGCAGTATTTT
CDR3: CASSEVLAGAASTDTQYF

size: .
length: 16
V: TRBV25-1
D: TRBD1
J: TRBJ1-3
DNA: TGTGCCAGCAGCCTAACAGGGGACTGGTCTGGAAACACCATATATTTT
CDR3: CASSLTGDWSGNTIYF

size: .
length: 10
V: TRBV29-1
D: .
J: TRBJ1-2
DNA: TGCAGCGTTGATCGGGATGGCTACACCTTC
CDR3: CSVDRDGYTF

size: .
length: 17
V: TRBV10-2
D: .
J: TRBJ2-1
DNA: TGCGCCAGCAGTGGATTTGGTTGGGCAGGGGGGAACAATGAGCAGTTCTTC
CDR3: CASSGFGWAGGNNEQFF

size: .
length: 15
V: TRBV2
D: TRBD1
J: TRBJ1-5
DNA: TGTGCCAGCAGTGAAGCTAAGGGGGCGAGGCAGCCCCAGCATTTT
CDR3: CASSEAKGARQPQHF

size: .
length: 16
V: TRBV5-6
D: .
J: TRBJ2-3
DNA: TGTGCCAGCAGCATGGGATTCGATTCTACGGGCGATACGCAGTATTTT
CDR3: CASSMGFDSTGDTQYF

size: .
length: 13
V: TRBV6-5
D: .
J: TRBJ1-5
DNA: TGTGCCAGCAGCCGGGACACCAATCAGCCCCAGCATTTT
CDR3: CASSRDTNQPQHF

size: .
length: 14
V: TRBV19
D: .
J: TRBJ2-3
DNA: TGTGCCAGTAGTATAGGCGGCGGGGCGGATACGCAGTATTTT
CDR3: CASSIGGGADTQYF

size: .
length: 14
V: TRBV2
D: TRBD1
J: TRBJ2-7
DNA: TGTGCCAGCAGTGTAAGACAGGGGGCCTACGAGCAGTACTTC
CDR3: CASSVRQGAYEQYF

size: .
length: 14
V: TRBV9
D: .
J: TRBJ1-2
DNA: TGTGCCAGCAGCGTAGGGCGGGGAAACTATGGCTACACCTTC
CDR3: CASSVGRGNYGYTF

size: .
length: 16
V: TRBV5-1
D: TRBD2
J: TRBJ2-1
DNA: TGCGCCAGCAGCTTTAACCCGGGGGGATCCTACAATGAGCAGTTCTTC
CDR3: CASSFNPGGSYNEQFF

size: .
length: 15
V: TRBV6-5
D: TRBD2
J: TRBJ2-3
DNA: TGTGCCAGCAGACGGACTAGCGGAGGCACAGATACGCAGTATTTT
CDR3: CASRRTSGGTDTQYF

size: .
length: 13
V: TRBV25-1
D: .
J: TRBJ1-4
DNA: TGTGCCAGCAGTACAGCAGGAAATGAAAAACTGTTTTTT
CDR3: CASSTAGNEKLFF

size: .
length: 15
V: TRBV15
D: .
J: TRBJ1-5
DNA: TGTGCCACCAGCCCCCGACTTGGGGGAGGTCAGCCCCAGCATTTT
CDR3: CATSPRLGGGQPQHF

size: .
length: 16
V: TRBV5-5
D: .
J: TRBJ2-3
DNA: TGTGCCAGCAGCTTTGGAAACAATAGGGGGACGGATACGCAGTATTTT
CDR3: CASSFGNNRGTDTQYF

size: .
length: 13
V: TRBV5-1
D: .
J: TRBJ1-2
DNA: TGCGCCAGCAGCTTGCCTGGAGGCTATGGCTACACCTTC
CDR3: CASSLPGGYGYTF

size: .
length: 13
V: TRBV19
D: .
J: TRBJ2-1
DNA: TGTGCCAGTAGTATTGTCTTAAGGGGTGAGCAGTTCTTC
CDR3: CASSIVLRGEQFF

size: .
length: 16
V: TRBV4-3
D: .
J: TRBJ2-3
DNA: TGCGCCAGCAGCCAAGATAGGGCCAGTTACACAGATACGCAGTATTTT
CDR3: CASSQDRASYTDTQYF

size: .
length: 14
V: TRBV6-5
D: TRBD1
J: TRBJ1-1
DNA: TGTGCCAGCAGCCTCCGGGACAGTGACACTGAAGCTTTCTTT
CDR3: CASSLRDSDTEAFF

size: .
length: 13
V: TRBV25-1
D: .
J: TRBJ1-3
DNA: TGTGCCAGCAGTGCGGTGGGGGGTCACACCATATATTTT
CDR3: CASSAVGGHTIYF

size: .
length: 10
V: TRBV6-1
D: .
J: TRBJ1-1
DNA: TGTGCCACTGTGGAGGCTGAAGCTTTCTTT
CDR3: CATVEAEAFF

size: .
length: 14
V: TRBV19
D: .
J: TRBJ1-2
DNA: TGTGCCAGTAGAGGTCTGGGCGACAACTATGGCTACACCTTC
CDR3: CASRGLGDNYGYTF

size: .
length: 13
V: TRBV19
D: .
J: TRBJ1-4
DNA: TGTGCCAGTAGTTCCCTAGGGGGAGTAAAACTGTTTTTT
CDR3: CASSSLGGVKLFF

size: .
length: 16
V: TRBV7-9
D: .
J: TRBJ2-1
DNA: TGTGCCAGCAGCACCCCGGATGGGCCCACGCGGCATGAGCAGTTCTTC
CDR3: CASSTPDGPTRHEQFF